These 4 T cell receptor beta chains share one sample of origin, sequenced in a study of shared clonotypes between healthy human individuals. Libraries were prepared by immunoSEQ multiplex PCR; TCRdb keeps only in-frame clonotypes and omits some of them. The data contain about 2,200,000 clones, around 93% of them singletons. Naive-designated CD8 cells lacked CD45RO, were positively enriched for CCR7, and omitted terminally differentiated effector memory CD45RA+ cells. Sequenced: naive CD8+ T cells from PBMCs. The receptors were sampled from a man in his late teens or twenties in good health. Some clones in this sample may be carry-over from other donors' samples.

The chain couples TRBV7-9 to TRBJ1-1; 7 nucleotides match TRBD1. Germline V gives CDR1 SEHNR, CDR2 FQNEAQ (reference sequence). The CDR3 length is 18 residues. The V segment lost 1 base and the J segment 3 bases; nucleotides outside the gene matches: 14. In nucleotides, the CDR3 is TGTGCCAGCAGCTTAGGTGGGGCGCAGGGGGGGTATCACACTGAAGCTTTCTTT. This encodes CASSLGGAQGGYHTEAFF.

The CDR3 loop is CASSLIRGGGNTEAFF. CDR3 coding DNA: TGTGCCAGCAGTTTAATCCGAGGGGGGGGGAACACTGAAGCTTTCTTT. The V gene is TRBV28, the J gene TRBJ1-1; D is possibly TRBD1 (6 bases). The germline V gene encodes CDR1 MDHEN and CDR2 SYDVKM. The CDR3 runs 16 residues. Trimming cost V 2 bases and J 1 base, with 14 bases left between them.

The genes are TRBV2 and TRBJ2-7; 11 nucleotides agree with TRBD2. This CDR3 has 15 amino acids. J gave up 3 bases and V 6 bases, and 7 bases lay outside the gene matches. The V gene's germline CDR1 is SNHLY and CDR2 FYNNEI. The CDR3 protein is CASSDTSGSFYEQYF. The CDR3 DNA reads as TGTGCCAGCAGCGATACTAGCGGGAGTTTCTACGAGCAGTACTTC.

A remark on this clone: Other DNA sequences in the same sample also yield this CDR3. The chain carries TRBV7-9 and TRBJ2-7; the match to TRBD1 covers 9 bases. After removal of 5 bases from V and 4 bases from J, the junction contained 6 bases not matched to a gene. Per germline, CDR1 SEHNR and CDR2 FQNEAQ (reference sequence). CDR3 length: 14 amino acids. The CDR3 loop reads CASSPPGQGYEQYF. In DNA, the CDR3 is TGTGCCAGCAGCCCTCCGGGACAGGGATACGAGCAGTACTTC. The full variable domain, its missing parts supplied by reference TRBV7-9 and TRBJ2-7, is DTGVSQNPRHKITKRGQNVTFRCDPISEHNRLYWYRQTLGQGPEFLTYFQNEAQLEKSRLLSDRFSAERPKGSFSTLEIQRTEQGDSAMYLCASSPPGQGYEQYFGPGTRLTVT.